The clone carrying this TCR beta chain was detected ten times or more. Its antigen is not identified. These data are taken from a study of spatial heterogeneity in lung cancer. Whole-study results and caveats: Compared with follow-up, resection was when ubiquitous expanded tumor TCRs appeared in blood more.

The time point was: sample taken at primary tumor resection. Whole RNA obtained from tumor, nontumor lung or frozen PBMC underwent sequencing without sorting. The germline V gene encodes CDR1 SGHRS and CDR2 YFSETQ. V was shortened by 1 base and J by 3 bases, with 11 bases between the two germline ends. This CDR3 is built from 15 residues. Every cDNA TCR molecule received its own unique molecular identifier. TCRdb processed the 5' RACE reads anew with MiXCR; each CDR3 protein has one entry. The table has 30,000 to 45,000 distinct CDR3 sequences, roughly 7.2% seen once; the top ten hold around 30%. The genes are TRBV5-1 and TRBJ2-1; D is possibly TRBD1 (5 bases). The receptor was derived from a female donor with early-stage non-small cell lung cancer. The sequencing here drew on PBMCs, taken at surgery. CDR3: CASSLNRGFYNEQFF. In DNA, the CDR3 is TGCGCCAGCAGCTTGAATAGGGGTTTCTACAATGAGCAGTTCTTC.